The rows below give T cell receptor beta chains drawn from one sample of a study of cytomegalovirus exposure and HLA in healthy donors. The protocol was immunoSEQ multiplex PCR, while the TCRdb copy is restricted to in-frame clones and leaves out a portion. The table records approximately 180,000 clones, 60% to 85% of them present only once. The specimen was PBMCs. The receptors were gathered from a male donor in good health and CMV-seronegative. Each CDR3 is given with its conserved first and last residue. Fields, in order: J gene, clone size, CDR3 length, D gene, V gene, CDR3 DNA, CDR3 protein. D genes are given only for firm matches. Size tells how often a clone was seen (once, few, many) or the class of an expanded clone, and some rows leave it out.

TRBJ2-1 | NA | 15 | TRBD2 | TRBV4-2 | TGTGCCAGCAGCCGCGAACTAGCGGGAGCTTATGAGCAGTTCTTC | CASSRELAGAYEQFF
TRBJ2-3 | NA | 14 | NA | TRBV28 | TGTGCCAGCAGTCCATTGACTAGCACAGATACGCAGTATTTT | CASSPLTSTDTQYF
TRBJ1-5 | NA | 15 | NA | TRBV11-2 | TGTGCCAGCAGCTTAGACCAAAATCCCAATCAGCCCCAGCATTTT | CASSLDQNPNQPQHF
TRBJ2-3 | NA | 16 | NA | TRBV10-1 | TGCGCCAGCATCCGCCGTCTGAACAGGGTCACAGATACGCAGTATTTT | CASIRRLNRVTDTQYF
TRBJ1-1 | few | 17 | NA | TRBV7-2 | TGTGCCAGCAGCCTAACAAAAATGGACAGCATGAACACTGAAGCTTTCTTT | CASSLTKMDSMNTEAFF
TRBJ1-2 | NA | 13 | NA | TRBV7-3 | TGTGCCAGCAGCACGACAGGAAACTATGGCTACACCTTC | CASSTTGNYGYTF
TRBJ2-3 | NA | 12 | NA | TRBV6-5 | TGTGCCAGCCCCTCCCCCGCGGGTACGCAGTATTTT | CASPSPAGTQYF
TRBJ1-1 | NA | 16 | TRBD1 | TRBV10-3 | TGTGCCATAACCGGGACAGGGCCGAAGGGGAACACTGAAGCTTTCTTT | CAITGTGPKGNTEAFF
TRBJ2-6 | NA | 16 | NA | TRBV10-3 | TGTGCCATCAGTGATAAGTCGCGCACTGGGGCCAACGTCCTGACTTTC | CAISDKSRTGANVLTF
TRBJ2-3 | NA | 16 | TRBD2 | TRBV5-4 | TGTGCCAGCAGCCCCGGACTAGCGGGAGTTGGCGATACGCAGTATTTT | CASSPGLAGVGDTQYF
TRBJ1-2 | NA | 11 | NA | TRBV20-1 | TGCAGTGCGGGGGGTAACTATGGCTACACCTTC | CSAGGNYGYTF
TRBJ2-3 | once | 14 | NA | TRBV15 | TGTGCCACCAGCAGAGGGGGGGAAACAGATACGCAGTATTTT | CATSRGGETDTQYF
TRBJ1-2 | NA | 13 | NA | TRBV7-9 | TGTGCCAGCACTCTTCGGGCAGGGTTTGGCTACACCTTC | CASTLRAGFGYTF
TRBJ1-2 | NA | 13 | NA | TRBV9 | TGTGCCAGCAGCGTAGCGTCAGGAGGAGGCTACACCTTC | CASSVASGGGYTF